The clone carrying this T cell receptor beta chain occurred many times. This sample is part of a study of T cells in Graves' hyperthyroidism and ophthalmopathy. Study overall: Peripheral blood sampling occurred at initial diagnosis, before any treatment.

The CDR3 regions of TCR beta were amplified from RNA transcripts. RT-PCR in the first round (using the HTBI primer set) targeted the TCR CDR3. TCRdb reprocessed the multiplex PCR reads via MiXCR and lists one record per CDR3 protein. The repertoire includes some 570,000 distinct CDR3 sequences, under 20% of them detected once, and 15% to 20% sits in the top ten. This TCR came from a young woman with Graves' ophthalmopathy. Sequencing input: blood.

The DNA for the CDR3 is TGTGCCAGCAGGGGGGGCACTATCTCTCCCTACGAGCAGTACTTC. It yields the protein CASRGGTISPYEQYF. The rearrangement links TRBV2 to TRBJ2-7; either TRBD1 or TRBD2 may supply D (6 bases each). CDR1 is SNHLY and CDR2 is FYNNEI in the germline V gene. This CDR3 is built from 15 residues. V was shortened by 6 bases and J by 2 bases, with 17 bases between the two germline ends.